This paragraph reports one T cell receptor beta chain. The data derive from a study of T cell changes during pregnancy in multiple sclerosis. Method: immunoSEQ multiplex PCR; TCRdb's copy keeps in-frame clones and lacks some. The sample holds roughly 20,000 clones, roughly 90% seen once. The germline gives CDR1 KGHSH, CDR2 LQKENI. This CDR3 is built from 14 residues. Unmatched junction bases numbered 5, after V lost 3 bases and J lost 6 bases. This TCR was sampled from a female donor in good health, enrolled as a control in a pregnancy study. The V gene is TRBV18, the J gene TRBJ2-7; TRBD1 matches 10 bases. Sequencing used CD8+ T cells from peripheral blood mononuclear cells, obtained in the third trimester of pregnancy. The CDR3, as DNA: TGTGCCAGCTCACCTAGGGACAGGGGTTTCGAGCAGTACTTC. As protein: CASSPRDRGFEQYF. Looking up the rest from reference TRBV18 and TRBJ2-7 gives the full variable domain: NAGVMQNPRHLVRRRGQEARLRCSPMKGHSHVYWYRQLPEEGLKFMVYLQKENIIDESGMPKERFSAEFPKEGPSILRIQQVVRGDSAAYFCASSPRDRGFEQYFGPGTRLTVT.